These 21 T cell receptor beta chains originate from one sample sequenced in a study of identical twins. One entry per CDR3 protein results from TCRdb running MiXCR on the 5' RACE reads. This sample carries 450,000 or so distinct CDR3 sequences, around 24% of them seen once, and the ten largest clones take 2.9%. This same sample was also part of a study on T cells expressing NK-cell markers.

The sample comprised CD4+ T cells sorted from blood. The receptors were sampled from a woman aged 18-29 years in good health.

V and J are TRBV11-2 and TRBJ2-3, with a weak D call TRBD2 (7 bases). Trimming left V 5 bases short and J 7 bases short, with 22 bases between. The germline gives CDR1 SGHAT, CDR2 FQNNGV. The CDR3 totals 16 residues. The CDR3 bases are TGTGCCAGCAGCCTGTATGAGGGAGGGGGTAGAAATACGCAGTATTTT. Its protein product is CASSLYEGGGRNTQYF.

This chain connects TRBV23-1 to TRBJ2-7; TRBD1 agrees at 7 bases. TRBV23-1 carries the ORF label, with uncertain function. V trimming: 0 bases; J trimming: 1 base; junction bases outside the gene matches: 12. The CDR3 is made up of 18 amino acids. CDR3 bases: TGCGCCAGCAGTCAATCCGGGGACGGGGACAGTGGTTCCTACGAGCAGTACTTC. This encodes CASSQSGDGDSGSYEQYF.

The chain combines TRBV20-1 with TRBJ1-5, with D unclear. CDR3 length equals 15 residues. The V gene's germline CDR1 is DFQATT and CDR2 SNEGSKA (reference sequence). Trimming removed 4 bases from V and 1 base from J, with 14 bases in between. CDR3 sequence reads: CSAIPPGSSNQPQHF. The CDR3 DNA reads TGCAGTGCTATTCCGCCAGGTAGCAGCAATCAGCCCCAGCATTTT.

This chain connects TRBV10-3 to TRBJ2-7, with D possibly being TRBD1 (5 bases). CDR1 is ENHRY and CDR2 is SYGVKD in the germline V gene. V was pared by 6 bases and J by 5 bases, with 17 bases between. This CDR3 has 14 residues. CDR3 in amino acids: CAISHIQDSHEQYF. The CDR3 nucleotides are TGTGCCATCAGCCACATCCAAGACAGCCACGAGCAGTACTTC.

This chain joins TRBV5-1 and TRBJ2-3; D not resolved. Germline lookup yields CDR1 SGHRS and CDR2 YFSETQ. The ends were cut back, 0 bases at V and 0 bases at J, with 11 bases in the middle. The CDR3 consists of 16 residues. CDR3 residues: CASSLEWGSSTDTQYF. Here the CDR3 DNA reads TGCGCCAGCAGCTTGGAGTGGGGATCTAGCACAGATACGCAGTATTTT. Complete variable domain (other parts from reference TRBV5-1 and TRBJ2-3): KAGVTQTPRYLIKTRGQQVTLSCSPISGHRSVSWYQQTPGQGLQFLFEYFSETQRNKGNFPGRFSGRQFSNSRSEMNVSTLELGDSALYLCASSLEWGSSTDTQYFGPGTRLTVL.

This clonotype was counted a few times. The chain is built from TRBV10-3 and TRBJ2-3, with TRBD2 matching 13 bases. Germline CDR1 reads ENHRY; CDR2 reads SYGVKD. The CDR3 is made up of 15 amino acids. The V gene end was trimmed by 6 bases and the J gene end by 2 bases; junction bases not matched to a gene: 2. CDR3 residues: CAIRGLAGNTDTQYF. The CDR3 region has the DNA TGTGCCATCAGGGGACTAGCGGGGAACACAGATACGCAGTATTTT.

The chain combines TRBV5-1 with TRBJ2-1; no clear D. This CDR3 comprises 11 residues. V shed 2 bases and J shed 15 bases, with 12 bases lying between them. In germline, CDR1 is SGHRS, CDR2 YFSETQ. CDR3 nucleotides: TGCGCCAGCAGCTTCGACCAGGCCTGGTTCTTC. Translating gives CASSFDQAWFF.

This clonotype appeared a few times. One junction end disagrees with the germline gene, perhaps due to a read error. This rearrangement joins TRBV3-1 to TRBJ2-1; 13 bases match TRBD2. The CDR3 length is 14 residues. The germline CDR1 and CDR2 sequences are LGHDT and YNNKEL (reference sequence). Written as DNA, the CDR3 is TGTGCCAGCAGCCAACTCGGACTAGCGGGAGTACCGGTCTTC. Encoded protein: CASSQLGLAGVPVF.

This chain links TRBV12-3 or TRBV12-4 with TRBJ2-7; 9 bases are shared with TRBD1. CDR3 length: 16 amino acids. Trimming took 5 bases from V and 0 from J; bases not matched to a gene: 8. Here the CDR3 DNA reads TGTGCCAGCAGTCCAGGACAGGGGACTTCCTCCTACGAGCAGTACTTC. This translates into CASSPGQGTSSYEQYF.

Here the CDR3 DNA reads TGTGCCAGCAGCCCCATCGGGACGGAAAATGAAAAACTGTTTTTT. Amino acids: CASSPIGTENEKLFF. The J gene is TRBJ1-4, the V gene TRBV9; D is perhaps TRBD1 (5 bases). V was pared by 4 bases and J by 5 bases, with 15 bases between. This CDR3 comprises 15 residues. CDR1 is SGDLS and CDR2 is YYNGEE in the germline V gene.

This clonotype showed up just a few times. The V and J genes are TRBV12-3 or TRBV12-4 and TRBJ2-5, with TRBD2 identical over 11 bases. This CDR3 region has 16 residues. V trimming: 4 bases; J trimming: 3 bases; junction bases outside the gene matches: 7. The chain's CDR3 is CASSSFGTSGEETQYF. The DNA of the CDR3 is TGTGCCAGCAGTTCCTTCGGGACTAGCGGAGAAGAGACCCAGTACTTC.

In its sample, this clonotype was seen a few times. This rearrangement joins TRBV19 to TRBJ1-2; the match to TRBD1 covers 8 bases. Germline V lookup: CDR1 LNHDA, CDR2 SQIVND (reference sequence). The J segment lost 0 bases and the V segment lost 7 bases, leaving 7 bases of the junction unmatched. The CDR3 runs to 15 residues. For the CDR3, the DNA is TGTGCCAGTACGGCCAGGGGGCTGGCTAACTATGGCTACACCTTC. It yields the protein CASTARGLANYGYTF.

This chain joins TRBV12-3 or TRBV12-4 and TRBJ2-3; no clear D. This CDR3 has 12 residues. The germline V and J ends were trimmed by 6 bases and 6 bases, with 10 bases remaining between them. The CDR3 DNA reads TGTGCCAGCAGCCTGCCCCCGGATACGCAGTATTTT. This codes for CASSLPPDTQYF.

V gene TRBV24-1 combines with J gene TRBJ2-7, with TRBD1 matching 8 bases. The CDR3 is 13 residues long. The V gene end was trimmed by 5 bases and the J gene end by 2 bases; junction bases not matched to a gene: 1. The germline V gene encodes CDR1 KGHDR and CDR2 SFDVKD. DNA for the CDR3: TGTGCCACCAGTGCGACAGGGGCCTACGAGCAGTACTTC. Amino acid sequence: CATSATGAYEQYF.

A few counts support this clonotype. The chain has TRBV6-2 or TRBV6-3 and TRBJ1-1; D uncertain. This CDR3 has 15 residues. CDR1 and CDR2 (germline): MNHEY, SVGEGT. Trimming stripped 0 bases from V and 0 bases from J, with 8 bases between. The CDR3, as DNA: TGTGCCAGCAGTTACTCGCCGGGCATGAACACTGAAGCTTTCTTT. It is translated as CASSYSPGMNTEAFF.

This clonotype appeared a few times. The V call is TRBV15, the J call TRBJ2-7; TRBD1 or TRBD2 may be the D gene (5 bases each). Germline assignment: CDR1 LNHNV and CDR2 YYDKDF (reference sequence). The ends were cut back, 1 base at V and 4 bases at J, with 8 bases in the middle. This CDR3 comprises 13 residues. CDR3 nucleotides: TGTGCCACCAGCAGAGCCAGGGAGTACGAGCAGTACTTC. This gives the protein CATSRAREYEQYF.

The V gene is TRBV5-1, the J gene TRBJ2-3, with D perhaps matching TRBD1 or TRBD2 (6 bases each). The ends were cut back, 1 base at V and 2 bases at J, with 11 bases in the middle. Germline V CDR1 and CDR2: SGHRS, YFSETQ. The CDR3 sequence is 15 residues long. The CDR3 region is CASSLSGGLTDTQYF. The DNA of the CDR3 is TGCGCCAGCAGCTTGTCCGGGGGCCTCACAGATACGCAGTATTTT.

The chain recombines TRBV20-1 with TRBJ2-4; D possibly matches TRBD1 or TRBD2 (5 bases each). CDR1 and CDR2 from the germline V gene are DFQATT and SNEGSKA (reference sequence). This CDR3 comprises 14 residues. Trimming removed 6 bases from V and 8 bases from J, with 20 bases in between. The DNA of the CDR3 is TGCAGTGCCCCGGGTAACGGGGCGATCGACATTCAGTACTTC. Protein: CSAPGNGAIDIQYF.

The chain couples TRBV29-1 to TRBJ2-3; no clear D gene. The CDR3 runs 12 residues. Germline V CDR1 and CDR2: SQVTM, ANQGSEA. Trimming left V 7 bases short and J 2 bases short, with 10 bases between. CDR3 nucleotide sequence: TGCAGCGACCAAGAGAACACAGATACGCAGTATTTT. The encoded protein is CSDQENTDTQYF.

This clonotype was seen only a few times. The V call is TRBV7-9, the J call TRBJ2-7; 8 nucleotides match TRBD1. CDR3 size: 12 residues. CDR1 is SEHNR and CDR2 is FQNEAQ in the germline V gene (reference sequence). J lost 7 bases, V lost 5 bases, and 4 bases had no gene match. The CDR3 DNA reads as TGTGCCAGCAGCCCACGGACAGGGGAGCAGTACTTC. Its protein is CASSPRTGEQYF.

This clonotype has more than one count but fewer than ten. The V gene is TRBV6-1, the J gene TRBJ2-7, with D unresolved. This CDR3 is built from 15 residues. The germline V and J ends were trimmed by 1 base and 0 bases, with 10 bases remaining between them. The V gene's germline CDR1 is MNHNS and CDR2 SASEGT. CDR3 sequence: CASSEDGRSSYEQYF. DNA of the CDR3: TGTGCCAGCAGTGAAGACGGCAGAAGCTCCTACGAGCAGTACTTC.